Listed below are T cell receptor beta chains from one sample, sequenced in a study of cytomegalovirus exposure and HLA in healthy donors. Profiled with immunoSEQ multiplex PCR; TCRdb holds only in-frame clones, not every one. Found here are about 180,000 clones, around 79% of them singletons; the top ten hold more than 0.5%. Input material: PBMCs. The receptors originated from a woman aged 45-59 years in good health and CMV-seronegative. Each CDR3 is given with its conserved first and last residue. The order of the fields is V gene, clone size, J gene, D gene, CDR3 DNA, CDR3 protein. D genes are given only for firm matches. Size is omitted from some rows. Given values are once, few, many or a class for expanded clones.

v_call: TRBV28; clone_size: .; j_call: TRBJ1-1; d_call: .; cdr3_nt: TGTGCCAGCACCAAATGGGCCTACACTGAAGCTTTCTTT; cdr3_aa: CASTKWAYTEAFF
v_call: TRBV6-5; clone_size: .; j_call: TRBJ2-7; d_call: TRBD1; cdr3_nt: TGTGCCAGTATACCGGGACAGGGTAGACACGAGCAGTACTTC; cdr3_aa: CASIPGQGRHEQYF
v_call: TRBV28; clone_size: .; j_call: TRBJ2-7; d_call: .; cdr3_nt: TGTGCCAGCAGTTTTTACACCGCGGGACAGACCTACGAGCAGTACTTC; cdr3_aa: CASSFYTAGQTYEQYF
v_call: TRBV5-1; clone_size: .; j_call: TRBJ1-1; d_call: .; cdr3_nt: TGCGCCAGCAGTCTTATCTCCTCCGGGACTCCCCGTGAAGCTTTCTTT; cdr3_aa: CASSLISSGTPREAFF
v_call: TRBV28; clone_size: .; j_call: TRBJ2-4; d_call: .; cdr3_nt: TGTGCCAGCAGTTTCCTGGCGGGAGGTAGGGACAGTCAGTACTTC; cdr3_aa: CASSFLAGGRDSQYF
v_call: TRBV5-4; clone_size: .; j_call: TRBJ1-1; d_call: .; cdr3_nt: TGTGCCAGCTATAAGCAGGGGCGAAATGAAGCTTTCTTT; cdr3_aa: CASYKQGRNEAFF
v_call: TRBV5-6; clone_size: .; j_call: TRBJ1-1; d_call: .; cdr3_nt: TGTGCCAGCAGCTTGCAGGGTAACTTGAATGAAGCTTTCTTT; cdr3_aa: CASSLQGNLNEAFF
v_call: TRBV5-1; clone_size: .; j_call: TRBJ2-7; d_call: .; cdr3_nt: TGCGCCAGCAGCCCCCCACTGGGTGGGAGTAAAGAGCAGTACTTC; cdr3_aa: CASSPPLGGSKEQYF
v_call: TRBV5-1; clone_size: .; j_call: TRBJ2-7; d_call: TRBD2; cdr3_nt: TGCGCCAGCAGCCTACGGGGGGGGAGTTCCGCCGAGCAGTACTTC; cdr3_aa: CASSLRGGSSAEQYF
v_call: TRBV6-5; clone_size: few; j_call: TRBJ2-2; d_call: .; cdr3_nt: TGTGCCAGCAGTTACGGCAGCCAGGGCCCCGGGGAGCTGTTTTTT; cdr3_aa: CASSYGSQGPGELFF
v_call: TRBV29-1; clone_size: .; j_call: TRBJ1-1; d_call: TRBD1; cdr3_nt: TGCAGCGTTGAAGTCTACAGGGGGCGAGCTTTCTTT; cdr3_aa: CSVEVYRGRAFF
v_call: TRBV27; clone_size: .; j_call: TRBJ2-3; d_call: TRBD2; cdr3_nt: TGTGCCAGCCAATCTGGGACTAGCGGGAGGAATACGCAGTATTTT; cdr3_aa: CASQSGTSGRNTQYF
v_call: TRBV11-2; clone_size: .; j_call: TRBJ2-7; d_call: TRBD1; cdr3_nt: TGTGCCAGCAGCCGGGACAGGGGGCGCGAGCAGTACTTC; cdr3_aa: CASSRDRGREQYF
v_call: TRBV11-2; clone_size: .; j_call: TRBJ2-7; d_call: TRBD2; cdr3_nt: TGTGCCAGCAGCGTATCGGCTAGCGGGAGGGCCAGGGAGTACTTC; cdr3_aa: CASSVSASGRAREYF
v_call: TRBV7-8; clone_size: .; j_call: TRBJ2-7; d_call: .; cdr3_nt: TGTGCCAGCAGCAGCTACCAGGGGTTGGCTTTCGAGCAGTACTTC; cdr3_aa: CASSSYQGLAFEQYF
v_call: TRBV27; clone_size: .; j_call: TRBJ1-1; d_call: TRBD1; cdr3_nt: TGTGCCAGCAGTACCGACAGGGTGAACACTGAAGCTTTCTTT; cdr3_aa: CASSTDRVNTEAFF
v_call: TRBV7-6; clone_size: .; j_call: TRBJ1-1; d_call: .; cdr3_nt: TGTGCCAGCAGCCTACAGTCGAACACTGAAGCTTTCTTT; cdr3_aa: CASSLQSNTEAFF
v_call: TRBV27; clone_size: .; j_call: TRBJ2-1; d_call: .; cdr3_nt: TGTGCCAGCAGTTCATCCAGGTTAGGGGATGAGCAGTTCTTC; cdr3_aa: CASSSSRLGDEQFF
v_call: TRBV30; clone_size: few; j_call: TRBJ1-1; d_call: TRBD1; cdr3_nt: TGTGCCTGGAGAGGGACAGAGAACACTGAAGCTTTCTTT; cdr3_aa: CAWRGTENTEAFF
v_call: TRBV5-4; clone_size: .; j_call: TRBJ2-5; d_call: .; cdr3_nt: TGTGCCAGCAGCGCCCTCCTCCGGGGGAACCAAGAGACCCAGTACTTC; cdr3_aa: CASSALLRGNQETQYF
v_call: TRBV7-8; clone_size: .; j_call: TRBJ2-2; d_call: TRBD1; cdr3_nt: TGTGCCAGCAGCCCAACAGGGGGACCGAACACCGGGGAGCTGTTTTTT; cdr3_aa: CASSPTGGPNTGELFF
v_call: TRBV18; clone_size: .; j_call: TRBJ1-5; d_call: TRBD1; cdr3_nt: TGTGCCAGCTCACCAGAGTTCAGGGGGCTATACCAGCCCCAGCATTTT; cdr3_aa: CASSPEFRGLYQPQHF
v_call: TRBV28; clone_size: .; j_call: TRBJ1-5; d_call: TRBD1; cdr3_nt: TGTGCCAGCAGCCGAGGGGGACAGGGGGGCAATCAGCCCCAGCATTTT; cdr3_aa: CASSRGGQGGNQPQHF
v_call: TRBV11-2; clone_size: .; j_call: TRBJ1-4; d_call: TRBD1; cdr3_nt: TGTGCCAGCAGGAGGGGGCTCAATGAAAAACTGTTTTTT; cdr3_aa: CASRRGLNEKLFF
v_call: TRBV6-6; clone_size: few; j_call: TRBJ2-2; d_call: TRBD1; cdr3_nt: TGTGCCAGCAGTTACGCACAGGGGTTGACCGGGGAGCTGTTTTTT; cdr3_aa: CASSYAQGLTGELFF
v_call: TRBV5-1; clone_size: .; j_call: TRBJ2-1; d_call: TRBD1; cdr3_nt: TGCGCCAGCAGCTTAGGGACAGGGGACTACAATGAGCAGTTCTTC; cdr3_aa: CASSLGTGDYNEQFF
v_call: TRBV5-6; clone_size: .; j_call: TRBJ2-7; d_call: .; cdr3_nt: TGTGCCAGCAGCCTGCGTGGCAGGGCAACCTACGAGCAGTACTTC; cdr3_aa: CASSLRGRATYEQYF
v_call: TRBV5-1; clone_size: .; j_call: TRBJ1-3; d_call: TRBD1; cdr3_nt: TGCGCCAGCAGCGCCCCGACAGGGGCCTCTGGAAACACCATATATTTT; cdr3_aa: CASSAPTGASGNTIYF
v_call: TRBV7-7; clone_size: .; j_call: TRBJ2-3; d_call: .; cdr3_nt: TGTGCTAGCAGCCAGACTAGGAAGTCAGATACGCAGTATTTT; cdr3_aa: CASSQTRKSDTQYF
v_call: TRBV27; clone_size: few; j_call: TRBJ2-3; d_call: TRBD2; cdr3_nt: TGTGCCAGCAGTAAGACTAGCGGGAGTAAAAGCACAGATACGCAGTATTTT; cdr3_aa: CASSKTSGSKSTDTQYF
v_call: TRBV18; clone_size: .; j_call: TRBJ2-7; d_call: TRBD2; cdr3_nt: TGTGCCAGCTCATCAGGACTAGCGGGGAGGGATGAGCAGTACTTC; cdr3_aa: CASSSGLAGRDEQYF
v_call: TRBV2; clone_size: .; j_call: TRBJ2-2; d_call: TRBD1; cdr3_nt: TGTGCCAGCAGGAAAGGGACAGGTAGCGTAAAGAACACCGGGGAGCTGTTTTTT; cdr3_aa: CASRKGTGSVKNTGELFF
v_call: TRBV28; clone_size: once; j_call: TRBJ1-5; d_call: TRBD1; cdr3_nt: TGTGCCAGCGGTGGACAGGGTGGCAATCAGCCCCAGCATTTT; cdr3_aa: CASGGQGGNQPQHF
v_call: TRBV10-3; clone_size: few; j_call: TRBJ2-6; d_call: .; cdr3_nt: TGTGCCATCAGTGACCTAACTTCTGGGGCCAACGTCCTGACTTTC; cdr3_aa: CAISDLTSGANVLTF
v_call: TRBV11-2; clone_size: .; j_call: TRBJ2-3; d_call: TRBD1; cdr3_nt: TGTGCCAGCAGCGCTGGACAGGGGCTGAGACTAGGCGTAACGGATACGCAGTATTTT; cdr3_aa: CASSAGQGLRLGVTDTQYF
v_call: TRBV28; clone_size: .; j_call: TRBJ2-7; d_call: TRBD1; cdr3_nt: TGTGCCAGCACCCTCTTCGGGACAGCCTACGAGCAGTACTTC; cdr3_aa: CASTLFGTAYEQYF
v_call: TRBV2; clone_size: once; j_call: TRBJ2-2; d_call: .; cdr3_nt: TGTGCCAGCGACGGGCAGGGGCGGTTCACCGGGGAGCTGTTTTTT; cdr3_aa: CASDGQGRFTGELFF
v_call: TRBV28; clone_size: .; j_call: TRBJ2-3; d_call: TRBD2; cdr3_nt: TGTGCCAGCAATCAACTAGCGGACTTCACAGATACGCAGTATTTT; cdr3_aa: CASNQLADFTDTQYF
v_call: TRBV7-2; clone_size: .; j_call: TRBJ2-6; d_call: .; cdr3_nt: TGTGCCAGCAGCTTACAGGTGACTGGGGCCAACGTCCTGACTTTC; cdr3_aa: CASSLQVTGANVLTF
v_call: TRBV4-3; clone_size: .; j_call: TRBJ1-6; d_call: .; cdr3_nt: TGCGCCAGCAGCCAAGATTTCGACGGGGGGCGCGGATCACCCCTCCACTTT; cdr3_aa: CASSQDFDGGRGSPLHF
v_call: TRBV2; clone_size: few; j_call: TRBJ1-1; d_call: .; cdr3_nt: TGTGCCAGCACTCTTATAGGTCGGGAGACTGAAGCTTTCTTT; cdr3_aa: CASTLIGRETEAFF
v_call: TRBV28; clone_size: .; j_call: TRBJ2-1; d_call: TRBD2; cdr3_nt: TGTGCCAGCAGACGGGGGGGAGTGAATGAGCAGTTCTTC; cdr3_aa: CASRRGGVNEQFF
v_call: TRBV5-6; clone_size: .; j_call: TRBJ1-2; d_call: TRBD1; cdr3_nt: TGTGCCAGCAGCTCACTAGGACAGGTCAGCTACACCTTC; cdr3_aa: CASSSLGQVSYTF
v_call: TRBV7-9; clone_size: .; j_call: TRBJ2-1; d_call: .; cdr3_nt: TGTGCCAGCACCCTTAGCGCATCCAGCTCCTACAATGAGCAGTTCTTC; cdr3_aa: CASTLSASSSYNEQFF
v_call: TRBV4-1; clone_size: once; j_call: TRBJ1-2; d_call: TRBD1; cdr3_nt: TGCGCCAGCAGCCCCCGGACAGGGAGCTATGGCTACACCTTC; cdr3_aa: CASSPRTGSYGYTF
v_call: TRBV7-3; clone_size: .; j_call: TRBJ2-1; d_call: TRBD2; cdr3_nt: TGTGCCAGCAGCTTATTAGCGGGGGGATACAATGAGCAGTTCTTC; cdr3_aa: CASSLLAGGYNEQFF